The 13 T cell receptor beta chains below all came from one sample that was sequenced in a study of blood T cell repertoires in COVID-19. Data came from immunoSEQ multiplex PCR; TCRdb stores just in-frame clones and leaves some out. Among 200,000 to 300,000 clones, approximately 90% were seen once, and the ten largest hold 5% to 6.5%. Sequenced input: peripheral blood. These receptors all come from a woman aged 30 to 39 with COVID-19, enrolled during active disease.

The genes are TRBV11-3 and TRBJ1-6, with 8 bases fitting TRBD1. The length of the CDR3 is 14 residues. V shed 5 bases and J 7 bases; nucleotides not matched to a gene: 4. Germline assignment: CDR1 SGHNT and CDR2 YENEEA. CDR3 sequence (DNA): TGTGCCAGCAGCCTCCGGGACAGGAATTCACCCCTCCACTTT. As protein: CASSLRDRNSPLHF.

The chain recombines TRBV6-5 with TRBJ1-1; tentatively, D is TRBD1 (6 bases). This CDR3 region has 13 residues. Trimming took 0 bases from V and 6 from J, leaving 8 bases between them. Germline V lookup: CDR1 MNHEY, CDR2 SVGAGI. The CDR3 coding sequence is TGTGCCAGCAGTTACTCTCGACAGGCTGAAGCTTTCTTT. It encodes CASSYSRQAEAFF.

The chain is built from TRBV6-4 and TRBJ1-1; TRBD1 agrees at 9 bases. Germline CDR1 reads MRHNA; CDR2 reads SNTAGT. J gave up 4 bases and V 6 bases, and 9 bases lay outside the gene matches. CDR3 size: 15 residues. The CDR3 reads CASRPGTGIGTEAFF. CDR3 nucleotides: TGTGCCAGCAGACCGGGGACAGGGATCGGCACTGAAGCTTTCTTT.

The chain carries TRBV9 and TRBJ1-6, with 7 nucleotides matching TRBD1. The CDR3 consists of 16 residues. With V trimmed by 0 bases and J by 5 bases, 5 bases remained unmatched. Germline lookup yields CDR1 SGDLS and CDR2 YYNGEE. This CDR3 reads CASSVGAGGNNSPLHF. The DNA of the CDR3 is TGTGCCAGCAGCGTAGGGGCAGGGGGGAATAATTCACCCCTCCACTTT.

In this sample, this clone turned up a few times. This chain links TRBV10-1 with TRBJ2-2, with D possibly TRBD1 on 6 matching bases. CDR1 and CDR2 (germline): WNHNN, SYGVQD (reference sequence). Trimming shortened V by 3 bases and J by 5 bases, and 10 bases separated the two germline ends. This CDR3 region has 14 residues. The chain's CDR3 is CASSDTTGTGELFF. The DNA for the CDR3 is TGCGCCAGCAGTGACACTACAGGGACCGGGGAGCTGTTTTTT.

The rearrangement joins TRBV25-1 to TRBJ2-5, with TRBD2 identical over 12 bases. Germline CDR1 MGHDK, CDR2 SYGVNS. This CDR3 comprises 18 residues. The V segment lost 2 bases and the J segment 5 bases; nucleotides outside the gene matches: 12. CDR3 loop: CASSEPRRLAGDVETQYF. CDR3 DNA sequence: TGTGCCAGCAGTGAACCCCGACGACTAGCGGGAGATGTGGAGACCCAGTACTTC.

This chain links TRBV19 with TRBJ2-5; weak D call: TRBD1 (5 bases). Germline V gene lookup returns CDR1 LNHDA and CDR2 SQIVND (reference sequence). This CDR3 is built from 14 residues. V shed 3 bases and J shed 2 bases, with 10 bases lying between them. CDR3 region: CASSIQGRQETQYF. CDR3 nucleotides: TGTGCCAGTAGTATTCAGGGCAGACAAGAGACCCAGTACTTC.

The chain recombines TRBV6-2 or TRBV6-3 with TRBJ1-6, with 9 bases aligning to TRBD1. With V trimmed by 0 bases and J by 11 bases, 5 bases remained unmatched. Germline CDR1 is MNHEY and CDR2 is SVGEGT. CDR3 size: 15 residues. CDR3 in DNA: TGTGCCAGCAGTTACTCACGGGACAGGGTGCCACCCCTCCACTTT. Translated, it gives CASSYSRDRVPPLHF.

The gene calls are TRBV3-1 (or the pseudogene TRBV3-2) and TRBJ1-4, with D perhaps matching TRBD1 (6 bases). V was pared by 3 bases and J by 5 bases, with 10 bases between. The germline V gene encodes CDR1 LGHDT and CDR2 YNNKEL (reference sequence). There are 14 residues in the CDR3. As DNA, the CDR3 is TGTGCCAGCAGCCATGCCAGGGGAAATGAAAAACTGTTTTTT. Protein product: CASSHARGNEKLFF.

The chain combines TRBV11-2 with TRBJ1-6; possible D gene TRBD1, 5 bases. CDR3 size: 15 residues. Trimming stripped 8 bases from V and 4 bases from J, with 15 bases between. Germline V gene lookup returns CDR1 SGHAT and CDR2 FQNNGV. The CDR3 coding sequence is TGTGCCAGCCGTCGAATCCAGGGATATAATTCACCCCTCCACTTT. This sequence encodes CASRRIQGYNSPLHF.

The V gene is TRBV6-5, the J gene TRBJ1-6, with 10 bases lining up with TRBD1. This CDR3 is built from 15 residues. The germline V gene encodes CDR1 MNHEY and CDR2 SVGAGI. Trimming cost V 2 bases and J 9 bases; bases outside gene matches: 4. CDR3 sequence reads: CASSYMGTGASPLHF. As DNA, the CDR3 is TGTGCCAGCAGTTACATGGGGACAGGGGCTTCACCCCTCCACTTT.

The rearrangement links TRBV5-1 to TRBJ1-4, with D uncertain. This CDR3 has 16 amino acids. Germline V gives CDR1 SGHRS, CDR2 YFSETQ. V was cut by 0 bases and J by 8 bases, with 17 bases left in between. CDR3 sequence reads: CASSLARSVSLEKLFF. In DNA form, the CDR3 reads TGCGCCAGCAGCTTGGCGCGGTCAGTTTCGTTGGAAAAACTGTTTTTT. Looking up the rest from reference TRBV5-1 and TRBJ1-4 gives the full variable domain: KAGVTQTPRYLIKTRGQQVTLSCSPISGHRSVSWYQQTPGQGLQFLFEYFSETQRNKGNFPGRFSGRQFSNSRSEMNVSTLELGDSALYLCASSLARSVSLEKLFFGSGTQLSVL.

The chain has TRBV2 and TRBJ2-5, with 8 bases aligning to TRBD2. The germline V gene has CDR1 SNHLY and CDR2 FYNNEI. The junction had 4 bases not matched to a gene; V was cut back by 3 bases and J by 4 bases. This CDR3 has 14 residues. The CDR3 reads CASSEERGPETQYF. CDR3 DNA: TGTGCCAGCAGTGAGGAGCGGGGGCCAGAGACCCAGTACTTC.